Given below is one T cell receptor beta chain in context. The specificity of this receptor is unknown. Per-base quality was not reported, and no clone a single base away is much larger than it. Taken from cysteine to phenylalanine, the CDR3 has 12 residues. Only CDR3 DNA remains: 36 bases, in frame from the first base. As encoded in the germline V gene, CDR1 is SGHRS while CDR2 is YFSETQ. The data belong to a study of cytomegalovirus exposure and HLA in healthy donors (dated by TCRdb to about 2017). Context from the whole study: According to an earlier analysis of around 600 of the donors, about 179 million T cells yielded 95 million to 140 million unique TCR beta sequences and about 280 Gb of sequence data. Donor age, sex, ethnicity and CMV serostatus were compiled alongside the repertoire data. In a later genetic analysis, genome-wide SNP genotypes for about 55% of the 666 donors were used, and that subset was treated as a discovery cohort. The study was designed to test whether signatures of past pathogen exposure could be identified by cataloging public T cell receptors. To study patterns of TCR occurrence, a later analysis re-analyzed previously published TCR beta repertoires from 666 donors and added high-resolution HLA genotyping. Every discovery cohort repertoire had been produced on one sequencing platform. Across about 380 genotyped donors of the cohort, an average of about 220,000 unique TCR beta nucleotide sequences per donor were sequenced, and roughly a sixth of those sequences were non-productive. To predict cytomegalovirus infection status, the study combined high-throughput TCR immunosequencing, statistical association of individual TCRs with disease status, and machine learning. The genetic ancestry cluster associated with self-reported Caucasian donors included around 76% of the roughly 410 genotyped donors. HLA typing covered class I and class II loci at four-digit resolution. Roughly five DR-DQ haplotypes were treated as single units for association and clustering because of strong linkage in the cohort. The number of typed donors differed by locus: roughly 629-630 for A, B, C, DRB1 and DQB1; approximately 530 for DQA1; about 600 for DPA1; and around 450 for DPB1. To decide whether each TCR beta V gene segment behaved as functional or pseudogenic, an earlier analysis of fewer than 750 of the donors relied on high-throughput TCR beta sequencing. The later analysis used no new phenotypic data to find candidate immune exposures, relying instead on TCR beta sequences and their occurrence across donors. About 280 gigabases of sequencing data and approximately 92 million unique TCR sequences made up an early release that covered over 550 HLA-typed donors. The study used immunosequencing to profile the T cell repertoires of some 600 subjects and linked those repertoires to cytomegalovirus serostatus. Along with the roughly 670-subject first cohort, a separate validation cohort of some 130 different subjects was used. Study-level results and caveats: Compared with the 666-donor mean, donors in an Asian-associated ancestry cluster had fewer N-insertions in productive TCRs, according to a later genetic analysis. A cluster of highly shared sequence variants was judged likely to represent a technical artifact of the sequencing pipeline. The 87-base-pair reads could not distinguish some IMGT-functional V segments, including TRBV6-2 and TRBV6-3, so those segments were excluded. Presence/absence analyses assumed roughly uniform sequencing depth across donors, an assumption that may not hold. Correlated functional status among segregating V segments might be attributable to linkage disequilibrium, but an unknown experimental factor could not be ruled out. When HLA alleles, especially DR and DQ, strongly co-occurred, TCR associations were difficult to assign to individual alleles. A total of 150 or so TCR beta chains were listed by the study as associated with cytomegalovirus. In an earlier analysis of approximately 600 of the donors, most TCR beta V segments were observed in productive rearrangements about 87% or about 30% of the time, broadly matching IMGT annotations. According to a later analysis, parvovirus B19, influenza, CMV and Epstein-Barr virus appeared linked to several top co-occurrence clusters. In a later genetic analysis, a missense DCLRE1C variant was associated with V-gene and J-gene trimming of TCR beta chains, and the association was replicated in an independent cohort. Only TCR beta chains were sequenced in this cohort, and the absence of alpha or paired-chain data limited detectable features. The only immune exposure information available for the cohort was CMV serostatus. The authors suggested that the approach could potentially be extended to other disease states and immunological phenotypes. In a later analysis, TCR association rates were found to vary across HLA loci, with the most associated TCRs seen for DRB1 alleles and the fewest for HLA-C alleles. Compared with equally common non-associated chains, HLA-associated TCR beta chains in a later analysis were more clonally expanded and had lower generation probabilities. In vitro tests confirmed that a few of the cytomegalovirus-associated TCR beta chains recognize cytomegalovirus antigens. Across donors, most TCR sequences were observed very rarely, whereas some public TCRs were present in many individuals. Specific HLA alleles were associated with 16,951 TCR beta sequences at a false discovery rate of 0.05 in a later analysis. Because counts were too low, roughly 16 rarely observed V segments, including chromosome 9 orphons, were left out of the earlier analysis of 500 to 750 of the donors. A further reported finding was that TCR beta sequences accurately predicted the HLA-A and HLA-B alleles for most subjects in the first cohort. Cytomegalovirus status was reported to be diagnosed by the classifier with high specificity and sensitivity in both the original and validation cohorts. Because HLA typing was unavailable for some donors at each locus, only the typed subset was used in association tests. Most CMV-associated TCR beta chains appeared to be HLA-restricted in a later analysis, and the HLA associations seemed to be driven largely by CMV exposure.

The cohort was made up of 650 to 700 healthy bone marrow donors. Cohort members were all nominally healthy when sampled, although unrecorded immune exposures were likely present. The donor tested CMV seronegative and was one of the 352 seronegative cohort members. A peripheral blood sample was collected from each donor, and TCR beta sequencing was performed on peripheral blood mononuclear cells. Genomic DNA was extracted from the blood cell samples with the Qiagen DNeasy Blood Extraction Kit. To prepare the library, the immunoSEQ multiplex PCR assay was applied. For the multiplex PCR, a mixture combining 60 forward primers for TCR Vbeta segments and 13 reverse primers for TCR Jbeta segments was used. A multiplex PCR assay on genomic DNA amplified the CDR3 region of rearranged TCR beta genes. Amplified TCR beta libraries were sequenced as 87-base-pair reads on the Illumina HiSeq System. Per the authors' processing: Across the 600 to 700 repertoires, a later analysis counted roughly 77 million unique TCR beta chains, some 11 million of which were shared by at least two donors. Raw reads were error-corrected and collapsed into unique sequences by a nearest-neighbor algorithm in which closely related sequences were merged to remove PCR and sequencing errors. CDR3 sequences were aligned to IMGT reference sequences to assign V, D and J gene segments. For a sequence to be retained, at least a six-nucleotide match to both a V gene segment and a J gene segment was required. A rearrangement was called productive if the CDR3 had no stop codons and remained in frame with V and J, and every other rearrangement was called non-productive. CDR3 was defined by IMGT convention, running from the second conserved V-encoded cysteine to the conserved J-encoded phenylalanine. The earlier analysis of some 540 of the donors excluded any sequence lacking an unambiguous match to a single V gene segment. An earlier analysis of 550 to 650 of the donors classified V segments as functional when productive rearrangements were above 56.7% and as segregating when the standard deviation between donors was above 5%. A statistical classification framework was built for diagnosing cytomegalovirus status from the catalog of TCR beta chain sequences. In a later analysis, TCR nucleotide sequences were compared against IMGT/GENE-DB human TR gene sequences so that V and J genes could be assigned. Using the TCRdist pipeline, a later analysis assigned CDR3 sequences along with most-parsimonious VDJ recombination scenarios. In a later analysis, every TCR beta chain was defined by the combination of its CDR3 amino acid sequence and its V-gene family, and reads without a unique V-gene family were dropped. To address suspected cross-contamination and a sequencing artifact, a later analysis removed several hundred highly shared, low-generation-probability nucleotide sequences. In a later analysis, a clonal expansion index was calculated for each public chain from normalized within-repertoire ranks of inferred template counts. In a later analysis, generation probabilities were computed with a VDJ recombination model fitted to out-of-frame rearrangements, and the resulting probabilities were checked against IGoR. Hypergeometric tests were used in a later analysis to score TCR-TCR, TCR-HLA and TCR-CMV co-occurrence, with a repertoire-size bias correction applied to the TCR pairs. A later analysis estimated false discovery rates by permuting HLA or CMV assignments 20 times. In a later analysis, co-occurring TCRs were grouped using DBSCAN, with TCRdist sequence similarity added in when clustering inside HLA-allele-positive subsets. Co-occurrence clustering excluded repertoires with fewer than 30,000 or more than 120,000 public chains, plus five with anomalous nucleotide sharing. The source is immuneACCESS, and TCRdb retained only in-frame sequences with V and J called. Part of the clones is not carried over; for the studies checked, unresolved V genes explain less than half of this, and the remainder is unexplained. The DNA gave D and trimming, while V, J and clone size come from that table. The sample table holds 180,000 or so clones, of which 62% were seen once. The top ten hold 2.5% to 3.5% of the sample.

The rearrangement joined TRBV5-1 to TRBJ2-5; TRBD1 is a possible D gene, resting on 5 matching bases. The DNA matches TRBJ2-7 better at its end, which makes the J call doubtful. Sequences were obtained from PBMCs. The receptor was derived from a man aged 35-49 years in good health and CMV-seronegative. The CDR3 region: CASSLRQNEQYF. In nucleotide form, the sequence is TGCGCCAGCAGCCTAAGACAGAACGAGCAGTACTTC.